These T cell receptor beta chains were read from a single sample in a study of blood T cell repertoires in COVID-19. Profiling relied on immunoSEQ multiplex PCR, and the TCRdb table lists in-frame clones only, not all of them. This sample has around 70,000 clones, with 90% found just once. Sample: peripheral blood. These receptors came from a man aged 45-65 years with acute or convalescent COVID-19. Both conserved end residues are part of each CDR3. D genes are given only for firm matches. The size field is filled for only some rows; it gives once, few, many or a size class.

d_call	v_call	j_call	clone_size	cdr3_nt	cdr3_aa
TRBD2	TRBV7-9	TRBJ2-3	NA	TGTGCCAGCAAGAGGCCTAGCGGGGGGCCTAGCACAGATACGCAGTATTTT	CASKRPSGGPSTDTQYF
TRBD1	TRBV7-9	TRBJ1-3	once	TGTGCCAGCAGCTTCGACAGGGCCTCTGGAAACACCATATATTTT	CASSFDRASGNTIYF
NA	TRBV6-5	TRBJ1-3	NA	TGTGCCAGCAGTTACTCGACGGAGCCTGGAAACACCATATATTTT	CASSYSTEPGNTIYF
NA	TRBV18	TRBJ1-3	NA	TGTGCCAGCTCACCCTCGACAGAACCTGGAAACACCATATATTTT	CASSPSTEPGNTIYF
TRBD2	TRBV6-2/TRBV6-3	TRBJ2-1	NA	TGTGCCAGCAGTTACCTGATCAGCGGGAGGGCGGATGAGCAGTTCTTC	CASSYLISGRADEQFF
TRBD2	TRBV5-4	TRBJ2-4	NA	TGTGCCAGCAGCTTCGGGAATAGCGGGGAAAACATTCAGTACTTC	CASSFGNSGENIQYF
NA	TRBV5-1	TRBJ2-6	NA	TGCGCCAGCAGCTCGCCTCCGGGTCCCCAGAGCTCTGGGGCCAACGTCCTGACTTTC	CASSSPPGPQSSGANVLTF
NA	TRBV10-2	TRBJ2-7	NA	TGCGCCAGCAGTGAGACGGCAGGCCTGACCTACGAGCAGTACTTC	CASSETAGLTYEQYF
TRBD1	TRBV27	TRBJ1-4	NA	TGTGCCAGCAGAACGAGGACAGGAACCAGTGAAAAACTGTTTTTT	CASRTRTGTSEKLFF
TRBD2	TRBV7-2	TRBJ2-3	NA	TGTGCCAGCAGCTGGGGCCCAGCGGGGGGGGCAGGGACGCAGTATTTT	CASSWGPAGGAGTQYF
NA	TRBV7-7	TRBJ2-3	NA	TGTGCTAGCAGCTTAGGCCTCAGGGGCGGCACAGATACGCAGTATTTT	CASSLGLRGGTDTQYF
NA	TRBV4-1	TRBJ2-3	NA	TGCGCCAGCAGCTACCGCTACAGCACAGATACGCAGTATTTT	CASSYRYSTDTQYF
TRBD1	TRBV19	TRBJ1-1	NA	TGTGCCAGTAGTATAGGACAGGGGCGGAACACTGAAGCTTTCTTT	CASSIGQGRNTEAFF
TRBD2	TRBV30	TRBJ2-5	once	TGTGCCTGGAAAGGGCGGCTAGCGGGGGGGCTTAGTCCGCAAGAGACCCAGTACTTC	CAWKGRLAGGLSPQETQYF
TRBD1	TRBV7-6	TRBJ2-1	NA	TGTGCCAGCAGCCGAGCGGGACAGGGACACAAGACTCAAAACAATGAGCAGTTCTTC	CASSRAGQGHKTQNNEQFF
NA	TRBV6-5	TRBJ2-2	NA	TGTGCCAGCAAGGGGCACACCGGGGAGCTGTTTTTT	CASKGHTGELFF